These T cell receptor beta chains were read from a single sample in a study of memory CD4+ T cells and cytomegalovirus serostatus. The repertoire was sequenced with immunoSEQ multiplex PCR; TCRdb's copy has only in-frame clones and lacks some. Counted here are approximately 52,000 clones, just under 80% occurring once; the ten biggest clones make up about 0.8%. Input material: memory CD4+ T cells from blood. These receptors all stem from an adult in good health and CMV-seronegative. CDR3s include the opening cysteine and the closing phenylalanine or tryptophan. The D gene is left open where the match is weak. Where a row states a size, it is once, few, many or the class of an expanded clone; other rows omit it.

cdr3_nt cdr3_aa v_call d_call clone_size j_call
TGCGCCAGCAGCTCGGGAGGGGGCAATTCACCCCTCCACTTT CASSSGGGNSPLHF TRBV5-1 TRBD1 . TRBJ1-6
TGTGCCAGCAGCTTCACCCCGCGAAGCTCCTATAATTCACCCCTCCACTTT CASSFTPRSSYNSPLHF TRBV5-6 . . TRBJ1-6
TGTGCCAGCAGCCAGGCTAGCGGGGGGGCAGGAGAGACCCAGTACTTC CASSQASGGAGETQYF TRBV7-8 TRBD2 . TRBJ2-5
TGTGCCAGCAGCAAACCACGCAGAACTGGCTACACCTTC CASSKPRRTGYTF TRBV21-1 . . TRBJ1-2
TGTGCCAGTAGGCGGGACCCTAACACCGGGGAGCTGTTTTTT CASRRDPNTGELFF TRBV19 . . TRBJ2-2
TGTGCCAGCAGCTTACGCGGGGGGGCGCTCGAGCAGTACTTC CASSLRGGALEQYF TRBV5-4 TRBD2 . TRBJ2-7
TGTGCCAGCACCGCACCCATCGGCGAGCAGTACTTC CASTAPIGEQYF TRBV28 . . TRBJ2-7
TGTGCCAGCAGCCCCTCCGGGACATCCAGACGGCAGTACTTC CASSPSGTSRRQYF TRBV5-6 . . TRBJ2-7
TGTGCCACCCTGGGGGGGCCGCCAGAGACCCAGTACTTC CATLGGPPETQYF TRBV28 . . TRBJ2-5
TGTGCCAGCGGGGCGGGGGGTAACACAGATACGCAGTATTTT CASGAGGNTDTQYF TRBV11-3 TRBD2 . TRBJ2-3
TGTGCCAGCCGAAGTTTCTACGAGCAGTACTTC CASRSFYEQYF TRBV6-5 . . TRBJ2-7
TGCGCCAGCAGCCCACCTCCGGGACAGGCAACCTCTGGAAACACCATATATTTT CASSPPPGQATSGNTIYF TRBV5-1 TRBD1 . TRBJ1-3
TGTGCCTGGAGTGCTCTCCACGCGAACACTGAAGCTTTCTTT CAWSALHANTEAFF TRBV30 . . TRBJ1-1
TGTGCCAGCAGCTTAGTCTCAGGGGAGGGTCAGCCCCAGCATTTT CASSLVSGEGQPQHF TRBV7-2 . . TRBJ1-5
TGTGCCAGCCTTAACATGGGACAGAACTATGGCTACACCTTC CASLNMGQNYGYTF TRBV6-1 TRBD1 few TRBJ1-2
TGTGCCAGCTACGTCAGGGAGGGGGTAGCTTTCTTT CASYVREGVAFF TRBV6-6 . . TRBJ1-1
TGTGCCAGCAGCTTTTGGAGCTCTGGAAACACCATATATTTT CASSFWSSGNTIYF TRBV5-6 . . TRBJ1-3
TGTGCCAGCAGCCCAGACAGGGGGAATGGCAATCAGCCCCAGCATTTT CASSPDRGNGNQPQHF TRBV16 TRBD1 medium-sized TRBJ1-5
TGTGCCAGTAGTATAGCTCAGGCCTACAATGAGCAGTTCTTC CASSIAQAYNEQFF TRBV19 . . TRBJ2-1
TGTGCCAGCAGCGTAGGACAGTCCAATGAGCAGTTCTTC CASSVGQSNEQFF TRBV9 . . TRBJ2-1
TGTGCCAGCAGCTTGGGACTCCGGGAGACCCAGTACTTC CASSLGLRETQYF TRBV5-4 . . TRBJ2-5
TGTGCCAGCAGTTACCGGGGAGCCAACACTGAAGCTTTCTTT CASSYRGANTEAFF TRBV6-5 . once TRBJ1-1
TGTGCCAGCAGCTCCGAGGGACCATTCGGGACCCAGTACTTC CASSSEGPFGTQYF TRBV11-2 . . TRBJ2-5
TGTGCCTGGAATTCGGGACAGGGAATTTCCTACGAGCAGTACTTC CAWNSGQGISYEQYF TRBV30 TRBD1 . TRBJ2-7
TGTGCCAGCAGTGAAGCCGCGGGGACCGGGGAGCTGTTTTTT CASSEAAGTGELFF TRBV6-1 . . TRBJ2-2
TGTGCCAGCAGCTCGACGACGGGGACCCAGTACTTC CASSSTTGTQYF TRBV7-6 . . TRBJ2-5
TGTGCCAGCAGTTACGGTCCCTCTCAAGGTGGCTACACCTTC CASSYGPSQGGYTF TRBV6-6 . . TRBJ1-2
TGTGCCAGCGACCGGGGGACGGATGAAGCTTTCTTT CASDRGTDEAFF TRBV18 . . TRBJ1-1
TGTGCCAGTAGTAGAGTAGGGCCGGGACAGGAGATCGGAATCGGGGTGCAGTACTTC CASSRVGPGQEIGIGVQYF TRBV19 TRBD1 . TRBJ2-7
TGTGCCAGCAGCCAAACAGGGGGCGGGTATGGCTACACCTTC CASSQTGGGYGYTF TRBV6-5 TRBD1 . TRBJ1-2
TGTGCCAGCAGCTTTGCAGGGCCTGAAGCTTTCTTT CASSFAGPEAFF TRBV7-2 . . TRBJ1-1
TGTGCCAGCAGCTTAGCGGGGGCGGCTAACTATGGCTACACCTTC CASSLAGAANYGYTF TRBV7-9 . few TRBJ1-2
TGTGCCAGCAGCAGTTGGACAGGGCGTTACGGCTACACCTTC CASSSWTGRYGYTF TRBV5-6 TRBD1 once TRBJ1-2
TGCGCCAGCAGCAAAGTGGGACAGGGGGCTGCCGGGGAGCTGTTTTTT CASSKVGQGAAGELFF TRBV4-1 TRBD1 . TRBJ2-2
TGTGCCAGCAGCTCCGCTTTAGTTGGTCCAGATTTTTTGAAAGCTTTCTTT CASSSALVGPDFLKAFF TRBV7-2 . . TRBJ1-1
TGTGCCAGCAGCTTACAAACAGGGGGCGCGGGGACCCAGTACTTC CASSLQTGGAGTQYF TRBV7-3 TRBD1 . TRBJ2-5
TGTGCCAGCAGCCAAGCCGGGACAGCTTTCTCCTACGAGCAGTACTTC CASSQAGTAFSYEQYF TRBV4-2 TRBD1 once TRBJ2-7
TGTGCCAGCAGCGTTGGTTCCGGGGCGACTCTGAACACTGAAGCTTTCTTT CASSVGSGATLNTEAFF TRBV9 . . TRBJ1-1
TGTGCCAGCACCCCGGGCAGGGACTATGGCTACACCTTC CASTPGRDYGYTF TRBV2 . . TRBJ1-2